The clone carrying this T cell receptor (beta chain) was observed a few times. Its specificity is not known. The data belong to a study of blood T cells in healthy people across ages. The use of a sample-barcoded 5' primer and a J-beta primer mix characterized a second PCR of roughly 7 to 11 cycles. No fewer than 3 million CDR3-containing paired-end reads came from each sample. TCRdb itself ran the 5' RACE reads through MiXCR, one entry per CDR3 protein. This sample carries some 880,000 distinct CDR3 sequences, around 34% of them seen once, and the ten largest clones take 10% to 15%. Notes on the study in general: Unsorted PBMCs prevented conclusive naive versus antigen-experienced comparison.

V gave up 6 bases and J gave up 6 bases; unmatched junction bases: 14. The CDR3 extends over 16 amino acids. The rearrangement joins TRBV12-3 or TRBV12-4 to TRBJ2-3; 8 positions match TRBD2. The receptor was isolated from a man aged 18 to 30 in good health. Sequencing was carried out using blood. CDR3 loop: CASSSHHSGGPDTQYF. For the CDR3, the DNA is TGTGCCAGCAGCTCCCACCACAGCGGGGGACCCGATACGCAGTATTTT.